This is a list of T cell receptor beta chains from one sample in a study of CD8 T cells in ankylosing spondylitis. TCRdb re-analysed the 5' RACE reads in MiXCR, keeping a single row per CDR3 protein. The sample has more than 300,000 distinct CDR3 sequences, around 10% seen once; the top ten hold roughly 9.5%. Sequenced material: blood, either unsorted or a sorted T cell fraction (not recorded which). These receptors were obtained from a female donor with ankylosing spondylitis or in good health (not recorded which). Both conserved end residues are part of each CDR3. The D gene is left open where the match is weak. Part of the rows lack a size; the others show once, few, many or a class for expanded clones.

size | D | J | V | CDR3 | DNA
many | NA | TRBJ1-1 | TRBV5-6 | CASSFNRVFSAEAFF | TGTGCCAGCAGCTTTAACAGGGTTTTCAGCGCTGAAGCTTTCTTT
few | NA | TRBJ1-3 | TRBV7-9 | CASSFYDGPTRNTIYF | TGTGCCAGCAGCTTCTACGACGGCCCCACGCGGAACACCATATATTTT
many | TRBD1 | TRBJ2-1 | TRBV24-1 | CATSDRIGTGGTTSYNEQFF | TGTGCCACCAGTGATCGGATCGGGACAGGGGGCACGACCTCCTACAATGAGCAGTTCTTC
NA | NA | TRBJ2-7 | TRBV3-1 | CASRPIGYREQYF | TGTGCCAGCAGACCAATCGGATATCGCGAGCAGTACTTC
many | TRBD2 | TRBJ2-5 | TRBV5-1 | CASSRLAGEETQYF | TGCGCCAGCAGCAGACTAGCGGGAGAGGAGACCCAGTACTTC
many | NA | TRBJ2-7 | TRBV20-1 | CSARDHWGIGSYEQYF | TGCAGTGCTAGAGATCATTGGGGAATAGGTTCCTACGAGCAGTACTTC
NA | NA | TRBJ2-7 | TRBV7-8 | CASSLPGRAEQYF | TGTGCCAGCAGCTTACCCGGGCGGGCCGAGCAGTACTTC
many | NA | TRBJ2-3 | TRBV6-2/TRBV6-3 | CASSWTDTQYF | TGTGCCAGCAGTTGGACAGATACGCAGTATTTT
many | NA | TRBJ1-2 | TRBV12-3/TRBV12-4 | CASSFRGAHYGYTF | TGTGCCAGCAGTTTTCGGGGGGCACACTATGGCTACACCTTC
few | TRBD2 | TRBJ2-1 | TRBV5-4 | CASSRTSVSYNEQFF | TGTGCCAGCAGCAGAACTAGCGTTTCCTACAATGAGCAGTTCTTC
many | NA | TRBJ1-2 | TRBV5-6 | CASTGGNYGYTF | TGTGCCAGCACTGGCGGCAACTATGGCTACACCTTC
NA | NA | TRBJ2-3 | TRBV12-3/TRBV12-4 | CASSNLPGAQLRDTQYF | TGTGCCAGCAGCAACCTGCCCGGGGCGCAGTTAAGAGATACGCAGTATTTT
many | TRBD2 | TRBJ2-1 | TRBV7-9 | CASSSPRTSGSADEQFF | TGTGCCAGCAGCTCCCCGAGGACTAGCGGGAGTGCTGATGAGCAGTTCTTC
many | TRBD1 | TRBJ1-1 | TRBV7-6 | CASSSRTGDTEAFF | TGTGCCAGCAGCTCCCGGACAGGGGACACTGAAGCTTTCTTT
many | NA | TRBJ2-3 | TRBV20-1 | CSARPLRGTDTQYF | TGCAGTGCTAGACCCCTGCGGGGCACAGATACGCAGTATTTT
many | NA | TRBJ1-5 | TRBV20-1 | CSASQDSNQPQHF | TGCAGTGCTAGCCAGGACAGCAATCAGCCCCAGCATTTT
few | NA | TRBJ1-1 | TRBV28 | CASSLGGWGAMNTEAFF | TGTGCCAGCAGTTTGGGAGGGTGGGGGGCCATGAACACTGAAGCTTTCTTT
many | TRBD2 | TRBJ2-3 | TRBV5-1 | CASRVRTSGATALTDTQYF | TGCGCCAGCAGGGTCCGGACTAGCGGGGCTACAGCCCTCACAGATACGCAGTATTTT
few | NA | TRBJ1-1 | TRBV20-1 | CSAPLQGGNGEAFF | TGCAGTGCCCCCCTCCAGGGAGGGAACGGTGAAGCTTTCTTT
NA | NA | TRBJ2-7 | TRBV28 | CASQGGEPYEQYF | TGTGCCAGCCAGGGGGGCGAGCCCTACGAGCAGTACTTC
many | TRBD2 | TRBJ2-1 | TRBV5-1 | CASSLDLAGGNNEQFF | TGCGCCAGCAGCTTGGATCTAGCGGGGGGAAACAATGAGCAGTTCTTC
NA | TRBD2 | TRBJ2-7 | TRBV28 | CASRRSRLAGRISSYEQYF | TGTGCCAGCCGAAGGTCCAGGCTAGCGGGCAGAATAAGCTCCTACGAGCAGTACTTC
many | NA | TRBJ2-3 | TRBV30 | CAWTLAGGTSEFF | TGTGCCTGGACTCTCGCCGGGGGTACCAGCGAGTTTTTT
few | NA | TRBJ1-2 | TRBV12-3/TRBV12-4 | CASSLGQYGYTF | TGTGCCAGCAGTTTAGGGCAGTATGGCTACACCTTC
many | NA | TRBJ2-1 | TRBV12-3/TRBV12-4 | CASSSTGQKYNEQFF | TGTGCCAGCAGTTCTACCGGACAGAAGTACAATGAGCAGTTCTTC
many | NA | TRBJ2-2 | TRBV10-3 | CAISESREGELFF | TGTGCCATCAGTGAGTCAAGAGAGGGGGAGCTGTTTTTT
many | TRBD1 | TRBJ2-5 | TRBV29-1 | CSVEDLYRGETQYF | TGCAGCGTTGAAGATCTTTACAGGGGGGAGACCCAGTACTTC
many | NA | TRBJ1-5 | TRBV10-2 | CASSANSNQPQHF | TGCGCCAGCAGCGCTAATAGCAATCAGCCCCAGCATTTT
many | NA | TRBJ2-3 | TRBV20-1 | CSARPTSNTDTQYF | TGCAGTGCTAGACCCACCTCTAACACAGATACGCAGTATTTT